A selection of T cell receptor beta chains follows, all from one sample in a study of cytomegalovirus exposure and HLA in healthy donors. Generated by immunoSEQ multiplex PCR, the TCRdb table keeps only in-frame clones and is missing some. The sample holds roughly 180,000 clones, about 77% seen once. The material sequenced was PBMCs. The receptors here all came from a woman in her twenties or thirties in good health and CMV-seropositive. Both conserved end residues are part of each CDR3. Each record gives: CDR3 protein, CDR3 DNA, clone size, J gene, D gene, V gene. A D gene is named only where the DNA matches it firmly. Some rows mark clone size as missing; the rest say once, few, many or name a class of expanded clone.

CASSFGTGDYGYTF TGTGCCAGCAGCTTCGGGACAGGGGACTATGGCTACACCTTC . TRBJ1-2 TRBD1 TRBV5-8
CASSFRDRVGQPQHF TGTGCCAGCAGTTTTCGGGACAGGGTGGGTCAGCCCCAGCATTTT . TRBJ1-5 TRBD1 TRBV28
CASSRLTGTGREDEAFF TGTGCCAGCAGCCGACTCACCGGGACAGGCAGGGAGGATGAAGCTTTCTTT . TRBJ1-1 TRBD1 TRBV16
CASSQEAVREVSDQPQHF TGCGCCAGCAGCCAAGAAGCGGTCAGGGAGGTTTCCGATCAGCCCCAGCATTTT . TRBJ1-5 . TRBV4-1
CASRWDSSKTQTEAFF TGTGCCAGTAGGTGGGACAGTTCTAAAACACAAACTGAAGCTTTCTTT . TRBJ1-1 TRBD1 TRBV19
CASSGDSLSYEQYF TGTGCCAGCTCGGGGGACAGCCTCTCCTACGAGCAGTACTTC few TRBJ2-7 TRBD1 TRBV18
CASSREWRAYEQYF TGCGCCAGCAGCCGAGAGTGGAGAGCCTACGAGCAGTACTTC once TRBJ2-7 . TRBV4-1
CASSGYRELQGDTNYGYTF TGTGCCAGCAGCGGATACAGAGAGTTACAGGGGGATACTAACTATGGCTACACCTTC . TRBJ1-2 TRBD1 TRBV9
CASSLDQGSYNEQFF TGCGCCAGCAGCTTGGATCAGGGGTCCTACAATGAGCAGTTCTTC . TRBJ2-1 . TRBV5-1
CASSYSGVEETQYF TGTGCCAGCAGTTATTCGGGGGTTGAAGAGACCCAGTACTTC few TRBJ2-5 . TRBV6-6
CSGQQGSEAFF TGCAGCGGCCAACAGGGGTCTGAAGCTTTCTTT . TRBJ1-1 TRBD1 TRBV29-1
CASSAGVNYGYTF TGTGCCAGCAGTGCGGGGGTAAACTATGGCTACACCTTC . TRBJ1-2 . TRBV2
CASSSSLMDTQYF TGTGCCAGCAGCTCCTCCCTTATGGATACGCAGTATTTT . TRBJ2-3 . TRBV7-6
CASSLSNLRALQHF TGTGCCAGCAGTTTGTCCAACCTAAGAGCCCTCCAGCATTTT . TRBJ1-5 . TRBV28
CASSLVTGGPGSGANVLTF TGCGCCAGCAGCTTGGTTACAGGTGGGCCGGGCTCTGGGGCCAACGTCCTGACTTTC . TRBJ2-6 . TRBV5-1
CASSVDRGNTEAFF TGTGCCAGCAGCGTTGACAGGGGGAACACTGAAGCTTTCTTT few TRBJ1-1 TRBD1 TRBV5-5
CASSTGDNEQFF TGTGCCAGCAGCACCGGGGACAATGAGCAGTTCTTC . TRBJ2-1 . TRBV5-6
CAISWDRFGNTIYF TGTGCCATCAGTTGGGACAGATTCGGAAACACCATATATTTT few TRBJ1-3 TRBD1 TRBV10-3
CASSQGFGGTEAFF TGCGCCAGCAGCCAAGGATTCGGAGGCACTGAAGCTTTCTTT . TRBJ1-1 . TRBV4-1
CASSYSSFYEQYF TGTGCCAGCAGTTACTCGTCATTCTACGAGCAGTACTTC . TRBJ2-7 . TRBV6-6
CASSTAVDEQFF TGTGCCAGCAGCACCGCAGTCGATGAGCAGTTCTTC . TRBJ2-1 . TRBV7-9
CASSSTTYEQYF TGTGCCAGCAGTTCGACTACTTACGAGCAGTACTTC . TRBJ2-7 . TRBV27
CASRVAGEETQYF TGTGCCAGCAGGGTAGCGGGAGAAGAGACCCAGTACTTC . TRBJ2-5 TRBD2 TRBV6-5
CASSLGTGASNYGYTF TGTGCCAGCAGCTTGGGGACAGGGGCTTCTAACTATGGCTACACCTTC once TRBJ1-2 TRBD1 TRBV5-6
CASSLEVRGANVLTF TGTGCCAGCAGCTTAGAGGTCAGGGGGGCCAACGTCCTGACTTTC . TRBJ2-6 . TRBV7-2
CASSLGTSGGSYEQYF TGTGCCAGCAGCTTAGGTACCTCAGGGGGCTCCTACGAGCAGTACTTC . TRBJ2-7 TRBD1 TRBV13
CASSSSVGQGLSGNTIYF TGTGCCAGCAGCTCTAGTGTTGGACAGGGCCTCTCTGGAAACACCATATATTTT . TRBJ1-3 TRBD1 TRBV7-6
CASSENPGRNYGYTF TGTGCCAGCAGCGAAAACCCAGGGAGGAACTATGGCTACACCTTC . TRBJ1-2 . TRBV11-2
CASSEAGRRNTQYF TGTGCCAGCAGCGAAGCGGGGCGACGGAATACGCAGTATTTT . TRBJ2-3 TRBD2 TRBV9
CASMGGAGVEQFF TGTGCCAGCATGGGAGGTGCGGGGGTAGAGCAGTTCTTC . TRBJ2-1 TRBD2 TRBV2
CASSRQGHEQYF TGTGCCAGCAGTCGACAGGGTCACGAGCAGTACTTC few TRBJ2-7 TRBD1 TRBV7-9
CASSAGGGFHGYTF TGTGCCAGCAGTGCGGGGGGCGGTTTCCATGGCTACACCTTC . TRBJ1-2 . TRBV2
CASSSGLAGGPDEQYF TGTGCCAGCAGCTCTGGACTAGCGGGGGGCCCGGACGAGCAGTACTTC once TRBJ2-7 TRBD2 TRBV7-3
CASSQDTGTGGETQYF TGTGCCAGCAGCCAAGATACAGGGACCGGAGGCGAGACCCAGTACTTC . TRBJ2-5 . TRBV4-2
CSASAEDGYTF TGCAGTGCTAGTGCTGAGGATGGCTACACCTTC . TRBJ1-2 . TRBV20-1
CASSSSGGGYEQYF TGTGCCAGCAGCTCTTCTGGGGGCGGATACGAGCAGTACTTC . TRBJ2-7 . TRBV9
CASSGQGSGANVLTF TGTGCCAGCAGTGGACAGGGGTCCGGGGCCAACGTCCTGACTTTC . TRBJ2-6 TRBD1 TRBV6-1
CASSVRRGTEAFF TGTGCCAGCAGTGTCCGACGGGGGACTGAAGCTTTCTTT . TRBJ1-1 . TRBV6-4
CASSPRQGPNTEAFF TGTGCCAGCAGCCCTAGACAGGGGCCGAACACTGAAGCTTTCTTT . TRBJ1-1 TRBD1 TRBV7-2
CASSYPWTDSGNTIYF TGTGCCAGCAGCTACCCCTGGACAGACTCTGGAAACACCATATATTTT . TRBJ1-3 . TRBV5-6
CASSFYPRGRGEQYF TGTGCCAGCAGCTTCTATCCCAGGGGGCGGGGCGAGCAGTACTTC . TRBJ2-7 TRBD1 TRBV7-8
CASSQVSQGAYEQYF TGTGCCAGCAGCCAAGTTAGCCAGGGGGCGTACGAGCAGTACTTC once TRBJ2-7 TRBD1 TRBV4-2
CASSGIIPGQYQETQYF TGTGCCAGCAGTGGGATAATCCCGGGACAGTACCAAGAGACCCAGTACTTC . TRBJ2-5 TRBD1 TRBV2
CATLGPRDEQYF TGTGCCACCCTGGGCCCGAGGGACGAGCAGTACTTC . TRBJ2-7 . TRBV13